This TCR beta chain was found in a study of OX40 agonist ivuxolimab in advanced cancers. Looked up from germline, CDR1 is SGHNT and CDR2 is YENEEA. V dropped 4 bases and J dropped 5; count of bases not matched to a gene: 8. CDR3 length: 15 amino acids. Libraries were prepared by immunoSEQ multiplex PCR; TCRdb keeps only in-frame clonotypes and omits some of them. The sample holds about 150,000 clones, approximately 94% seen once. This sequence joins TRBV11-3 and TRBJ2-3, with TRBD2 matching over 8 bases. The sequenced sample was CD4+ or CD8+ T cells sorted from blood, obtained in a trial of the OX40 agonist ivuxolimab. This TCR was recovered from an adult with an advanced solid tumor such as melanoma, head and neck, liver or kidney cancer. The CDR3 protein is CASSSRGGPGDTQYF. CDR3 nucleotide sequence: TGTGCCAGCAGCTCCCGGGGGGGCCCGGGAGATACGCAGTATTTT.